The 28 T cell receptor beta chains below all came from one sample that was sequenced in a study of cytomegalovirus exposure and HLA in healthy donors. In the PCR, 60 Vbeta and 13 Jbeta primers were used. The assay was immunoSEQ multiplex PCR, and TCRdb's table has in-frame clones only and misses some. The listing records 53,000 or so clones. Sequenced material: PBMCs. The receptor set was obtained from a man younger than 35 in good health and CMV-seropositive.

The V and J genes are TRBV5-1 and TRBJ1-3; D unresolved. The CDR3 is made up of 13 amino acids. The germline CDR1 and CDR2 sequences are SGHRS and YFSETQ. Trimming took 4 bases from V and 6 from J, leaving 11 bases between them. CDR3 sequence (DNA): TGCGCCAGCAGCCCCGGTGATATAAACACCATATATTTT. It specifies CASSPGDINTIYF.

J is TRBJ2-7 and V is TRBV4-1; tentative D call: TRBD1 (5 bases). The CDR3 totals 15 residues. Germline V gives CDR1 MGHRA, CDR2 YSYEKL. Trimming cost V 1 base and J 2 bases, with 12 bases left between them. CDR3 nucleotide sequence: TGCGCCAGCAGCCAAGGGATGATAGGGGCCTACGAGCAGTACTTC. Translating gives CASSQGMIGAYEQYF.

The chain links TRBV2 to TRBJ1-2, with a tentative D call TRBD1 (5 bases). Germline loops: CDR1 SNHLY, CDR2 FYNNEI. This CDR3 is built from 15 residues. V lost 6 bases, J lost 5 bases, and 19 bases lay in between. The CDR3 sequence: CASRKDGGVNYGYTF. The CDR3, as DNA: TGTGCCAGCAGGAAGGATGGGGGGGTTAATTATGGCTACACCTTC.

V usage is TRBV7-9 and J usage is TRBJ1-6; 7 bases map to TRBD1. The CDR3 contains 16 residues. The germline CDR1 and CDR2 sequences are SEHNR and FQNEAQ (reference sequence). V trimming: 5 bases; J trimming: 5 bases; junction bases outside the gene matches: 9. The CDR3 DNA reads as TGTGCCAGCAGCCCAGGAGGGGGCGGGCATAATTCACCCCTCCACTTT. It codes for CASSPGGGGHNSPLHF.

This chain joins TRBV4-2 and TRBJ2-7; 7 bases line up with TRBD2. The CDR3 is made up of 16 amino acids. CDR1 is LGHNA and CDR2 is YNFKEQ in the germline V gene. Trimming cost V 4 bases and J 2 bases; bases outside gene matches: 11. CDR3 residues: CASSRPRAAGPYEQYF. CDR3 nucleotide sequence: TGTGCCAGCAGCCGTCCCCGGGCAGCGGGGCCCTACGAGCAGTACTTC.

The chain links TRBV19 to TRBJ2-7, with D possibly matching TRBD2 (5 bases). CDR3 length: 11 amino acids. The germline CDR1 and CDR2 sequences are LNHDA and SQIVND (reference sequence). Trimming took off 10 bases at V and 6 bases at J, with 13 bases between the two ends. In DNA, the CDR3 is TGTGCCACCGGTACTAGTTTCGAGCAGTACTTC. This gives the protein CATGTSFEQYF.

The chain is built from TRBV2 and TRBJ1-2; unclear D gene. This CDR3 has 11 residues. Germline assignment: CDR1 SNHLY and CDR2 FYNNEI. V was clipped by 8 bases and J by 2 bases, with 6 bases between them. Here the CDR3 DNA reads TGTGCCAGCGAACGGAACTATGGCTACACCTTC. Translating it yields CASERNYGYTF.

For the CDR3, the DNA is TGTGCCAGCAGTTATTCCGGGACTAGCGGGAGCGAGACCCAGTACTTC. Amino acids: CASSYSGTSGSETQYF. The chain links TRBV6-5 to TRBJ2-5; 14 bases are a match to TRBD2. Germline V gives CDR1 MNHEY, CDR2 SVGAGI. V lost 3 bases to trimming and J lost 5 bases; unmatched junction nucleotides: 5. The CDR3 consists of 16 residues.

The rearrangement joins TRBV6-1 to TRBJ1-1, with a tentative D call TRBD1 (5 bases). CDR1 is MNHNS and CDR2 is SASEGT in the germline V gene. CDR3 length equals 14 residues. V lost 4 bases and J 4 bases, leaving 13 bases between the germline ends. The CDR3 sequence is CASSAKAGGTEAFF. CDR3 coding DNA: TGTGCCAGCAGTGCGAAGGCCGGGGGCACTGAAGCTTTCTTT.

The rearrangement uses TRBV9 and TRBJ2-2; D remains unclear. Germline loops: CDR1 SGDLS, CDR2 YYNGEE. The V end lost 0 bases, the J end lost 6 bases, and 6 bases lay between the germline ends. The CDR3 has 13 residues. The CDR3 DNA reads TGTGCCAGCAGCGTAGGACTCCCCGGGGAGCTGTTTTTT. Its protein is CASSVGLPGELFF.

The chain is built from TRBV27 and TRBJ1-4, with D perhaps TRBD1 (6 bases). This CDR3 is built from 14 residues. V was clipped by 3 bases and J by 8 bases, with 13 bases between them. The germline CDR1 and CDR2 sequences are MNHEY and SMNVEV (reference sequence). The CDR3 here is CASSFTGPREKLFF. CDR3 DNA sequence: TGTGCCAGCAGTTTCACAGGGCCAAGGGAAAAACTGTTTTTT. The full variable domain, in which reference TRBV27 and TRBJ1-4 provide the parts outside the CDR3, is EAQVTQNPRYLITVTGKKLTVTCSQNMNHEYMSWYRQDPGLGLRQIYYSMNVEVTDKGDVPEGYKVSRKEKRNFPLILESPSPNQTSLYFCASSFTGPREKLFFGSGTQLSVL.

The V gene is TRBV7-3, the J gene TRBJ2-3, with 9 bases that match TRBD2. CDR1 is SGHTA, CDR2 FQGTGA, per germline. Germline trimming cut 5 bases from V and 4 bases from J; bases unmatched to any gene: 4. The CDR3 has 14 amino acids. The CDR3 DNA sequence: TGTGCCAGCAGCGTGGGACTAGCTGCAGATACGCAGTATTTT. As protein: CASSVGLAADTQYF.

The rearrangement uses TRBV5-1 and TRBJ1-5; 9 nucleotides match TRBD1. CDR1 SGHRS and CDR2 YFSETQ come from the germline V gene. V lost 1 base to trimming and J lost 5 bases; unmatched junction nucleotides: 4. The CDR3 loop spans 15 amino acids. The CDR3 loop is CASSLWGTGYQPQHF. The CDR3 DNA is TGCGCCAGCAGCTTGTGGGGGACAGGGTATCAGCCCCAGCATTTT.

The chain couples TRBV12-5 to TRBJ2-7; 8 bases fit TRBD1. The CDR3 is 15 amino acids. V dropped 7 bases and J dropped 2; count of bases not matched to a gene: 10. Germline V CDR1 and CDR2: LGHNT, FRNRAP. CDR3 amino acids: CASVQSDRAPYEQYF. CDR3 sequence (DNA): TGTGCTAGTGTCCAATCGGACAGGGCCCCCTACGAGCAGTACTTC.

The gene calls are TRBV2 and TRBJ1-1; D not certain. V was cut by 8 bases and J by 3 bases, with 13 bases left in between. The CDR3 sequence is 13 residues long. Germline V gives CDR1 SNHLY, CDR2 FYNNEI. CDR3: CASVTALDTEAFF. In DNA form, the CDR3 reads TGTGCCAGCGTTACAGCCCTTGACACTGAAGCTTTCTTT.

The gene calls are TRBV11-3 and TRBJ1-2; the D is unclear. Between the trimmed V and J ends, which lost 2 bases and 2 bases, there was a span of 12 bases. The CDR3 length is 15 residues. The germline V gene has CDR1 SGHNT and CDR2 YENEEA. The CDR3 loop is CASSLLGGQNYGYTF. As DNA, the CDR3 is TGTGCCAGCAGCTTATTGGGAGGCCAGAACTATGGCTACACCTTC.

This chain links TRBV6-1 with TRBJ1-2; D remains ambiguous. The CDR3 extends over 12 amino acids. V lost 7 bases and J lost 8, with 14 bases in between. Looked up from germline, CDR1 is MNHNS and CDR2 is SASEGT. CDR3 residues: CASKIEGSGYTF. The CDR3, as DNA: TGTGCCAGCAAGATAGAGGGATCCGGCTACACCTTC.

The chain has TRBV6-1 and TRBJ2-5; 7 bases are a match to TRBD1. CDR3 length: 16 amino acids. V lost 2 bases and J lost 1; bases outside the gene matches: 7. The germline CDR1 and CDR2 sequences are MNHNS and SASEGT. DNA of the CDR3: TGTGCCAGCAGTGAATTAGGGGGACAGATCCAAGAGACCCAGTACTTC. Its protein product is CASSELGGQIQETQYF.

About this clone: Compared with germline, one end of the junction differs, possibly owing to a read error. In nucleotides, the CDR3 is TGTCCCAGCAGACCACAGGGGAAAGAGACCCAGTACTTC. This codes for CPSRPQGKETQYF. The rearrangement links TRBV7-6 to TRBJ2-5, with 7 bases aligning to TRBD1. The CDR3 covers 13 residues. Germline V lookup: CDR1 SGHVS, CDR2 FNYEAQ.

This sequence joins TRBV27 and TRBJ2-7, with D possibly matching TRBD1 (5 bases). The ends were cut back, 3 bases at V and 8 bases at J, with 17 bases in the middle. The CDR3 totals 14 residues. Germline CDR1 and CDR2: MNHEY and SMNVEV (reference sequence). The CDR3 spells CASSFLGDLNKQYF. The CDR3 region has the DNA TGTGCCAGCAGTTTTTTAGGGGATCTGAACAAGCAGTACTTC.

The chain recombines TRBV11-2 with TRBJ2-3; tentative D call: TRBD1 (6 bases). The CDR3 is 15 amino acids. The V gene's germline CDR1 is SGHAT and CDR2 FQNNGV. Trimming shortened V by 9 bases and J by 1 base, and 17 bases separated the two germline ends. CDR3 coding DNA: TGTGCCAGTTTACCCTACAGGGATGGCACAGATACGCAGTATTTT. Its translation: CASLPYRDGTDTQYF.

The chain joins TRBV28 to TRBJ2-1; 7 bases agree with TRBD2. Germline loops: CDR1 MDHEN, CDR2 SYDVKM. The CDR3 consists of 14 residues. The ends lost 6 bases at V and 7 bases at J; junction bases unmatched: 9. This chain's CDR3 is CASRAGESPNEQFF. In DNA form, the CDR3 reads TGTGCCAGCAGGGCGGGAGAGTCCCCTAATGAGCAGTTCTTC.

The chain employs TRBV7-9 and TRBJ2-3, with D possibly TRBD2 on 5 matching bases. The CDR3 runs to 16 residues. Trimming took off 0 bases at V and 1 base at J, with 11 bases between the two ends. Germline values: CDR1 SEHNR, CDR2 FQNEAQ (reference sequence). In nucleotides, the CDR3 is TGTGCCAGCAGCTTAGCGGGAGCAATTGGCACAGATACGCAGTATTTT. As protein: CASSLAGAIGTDTQYF.

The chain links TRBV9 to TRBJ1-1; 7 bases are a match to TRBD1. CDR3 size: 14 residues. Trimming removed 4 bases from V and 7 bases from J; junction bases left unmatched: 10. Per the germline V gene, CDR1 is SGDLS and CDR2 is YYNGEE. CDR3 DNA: TGTGCCAGCAGCACATTACTCCGGGACAGTGAAGCTTTCTTT. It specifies CASSTLLRDSEAFF. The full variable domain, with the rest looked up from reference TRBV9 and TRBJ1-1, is DSGVTQTPKHLITATGQRVTLRCSPRSGDLSVYWYQQSLDQGLQFLIQYYNGEERAKGNILERFSAQQFPDLHSELNLSSLELGDSALYFCASSTLLRDSEAFFGQGTRLTVV.

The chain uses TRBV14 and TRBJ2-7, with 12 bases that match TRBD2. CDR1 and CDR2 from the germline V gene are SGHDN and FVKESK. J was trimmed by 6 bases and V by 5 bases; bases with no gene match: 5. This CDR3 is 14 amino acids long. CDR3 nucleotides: TGTGCCAGCAGCGAGACTAGCGGGAGAGGCGAGCAGTACTTC. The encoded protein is CASSETSGRGEQYF.

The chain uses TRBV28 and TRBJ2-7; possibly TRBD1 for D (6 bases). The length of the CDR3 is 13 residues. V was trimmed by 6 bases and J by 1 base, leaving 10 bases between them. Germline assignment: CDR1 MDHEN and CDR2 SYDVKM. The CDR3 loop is CASRSTGSYEQYF. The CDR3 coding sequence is TGTGCCAGCAGGTCGACAGGATCCTACGAGCAGTACTTC.

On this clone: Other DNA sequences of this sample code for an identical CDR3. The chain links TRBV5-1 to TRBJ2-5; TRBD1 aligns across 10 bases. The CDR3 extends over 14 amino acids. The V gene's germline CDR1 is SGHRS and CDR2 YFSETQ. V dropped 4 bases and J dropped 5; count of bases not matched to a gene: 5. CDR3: CASSRGTGEETQYF. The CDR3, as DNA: TGCGCCAGCAGCAGGGGGACAGGGGAGGAGACCCAGTACTTC.

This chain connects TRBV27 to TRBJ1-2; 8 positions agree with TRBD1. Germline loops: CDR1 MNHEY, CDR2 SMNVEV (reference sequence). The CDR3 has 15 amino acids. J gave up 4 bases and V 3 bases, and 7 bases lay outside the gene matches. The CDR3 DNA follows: TGTGCCAGCAGTTTCAGCCCCGACAGGGGCTATGGCTACACCTTC. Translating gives CASSFSPDRGYGYTF.